These 27 T cell receptor beta chains were all obtained from the same sample, sequenced in a study of brain T cells in children with intractable seizures. Indicated time point: blood from clinic visit 5 months post-surgery; TSC patient then seizure free. Libraries were prepared by immunoSEQ multiplex PCR; TCRdb keeps only in-frame clonotypes and omits some of them. The sample has a few hundred thousand clones; roughly 92% are singletons. This sample comprised peripheral blood, obtained approximately 5 months after surgery. These receptors all stem from a boy in the first two years of life with tuberous sclerosis and intractable seizures.

The genes are TRBV5-1 and TRBJ2-5; D is unclear. The length of the CDR3 is 15 residues. Per the germline V gene, CDR1 is SGHRS and CDR2 is YFSETQ. V was trimmed by 0 bases and J by 5 bases, leaving 14 bases between them. Here the CDR3 DNA reads TGCGCCAGCAGCTTGGCCGGCCCGGCCCGGGAGACCCAGTACTTC. It codes for CASSLAGPARETQYF.

V usage is TRBV19 and J usage is TRBJ1-2; TRBD1 aligns across 8 bases. The V and J ends lost 7 bases and 3 bases, in that order; junction bases with no gene match: 7. Germline lookup yields CDR1 LNHDA and CDR2 SQIVND (reference sequence). The CDR3 extends over 14 amino acids. CDR3 in amino acids: CASTNLDRDYGYTF. For the CDR3, the DNA is TGTGCCAGTACCAACCTGGACAGGGACTATGGCTACACCTTC.

This clone was observed a handful of times. V usage is TRBV30 and J usage is TRBJ1-5; possibly TRBD1 for D (6 bases). Looked up from germline, CDR1 is GTSNPN and CDR2 is SVGIG (reference sequence). The CDR3 runs to 15 residues. Trimming removed 3 bases at V and 7 bases at J, with 19 bases between. The CDR3 region has the DNA TGTGCCTGGAGCGGGAGGGCCGGAGGGGGACAGCCCCAGCATTTT. Protein sequence: CAWSGRAGGGQPQHF.

V is TRBV19 and J is TRBJ2-7; 9 bases are a match to TRBD2. The trim removed 5 bases at V and 3 bases at J, leaving 8 bases unmatched. The CDR3 covers 15 residues. Germline lookup yields CDR1 LNHDA and CDR2 SQIVND (reference sequence). CDR3 residues: CASSPLGGRVYEQYF. Here the CDR3 DNA reads TGTGCCAGTAGTCCCCTGGGCGGGAGGGTCTACGAGCAGTACTTC.

V and J are TRBV7-2 and TRBJ2-1; D is unclear. There are 11 residues in the CDR3. Between the trimmed V and J ends, which lost 5 bases and 6 bases, there was a span of 5 bases. CDR1 is SGHTA, CDR2 FQGNSA, per germline. CDR3 nucleotide sequence: TGTGCCAGCAGCCGGGTCAATGAGCAGTTCTTC. This codes for CASSRVNEQFF.

The rearrangement joins TRBV6-5 to TRBJ1-5; D remains unclear. Trimming pared 7 bases from V and 0 bases from J, leaving 10 bases between. CDR1 and CDR2 (germline): MNHEY, SVGAGI. This CDR3 is 14 amino acids long. The CDR3 DNA reads as TGTGCCAGCACTTTGAACCTTAGCAATCAGCCCCAGCATTTT. As protein: CASTLNLSNQPQHF.

Only a few counts were recorded for this clone. This sequence joins TRBV5-1 and TRBJ1-5, with D uncertain. CDR1 and CDR2 from the germline V gene are SGHRS and YFSETQ. Trimming removed 2 bases from V and 6 bases from J, with 12 bases in between. The CDR3 spans 14 residues. The CDR3 reads CASSFDGKTQPQHF. In DNA, the CDR3 is TGCGCCAGCAGCTTCGACGGAAAAACTCAGCCCCAGCATTTT. The full variable domain, completed using reference TRBV5-1 and TRBJ1-5, is KAGVTQTPRYLIKTRGQQVTLSCSPISGHRSVSWYQQTPGQGLQFLFEYFSETQRNKGNFPGRFSGRQFSNSRSEMNVSTLELGDSALYLCASSFDGKTQPQHFGDGTRLSIL.

The J gene is TRBJ1-2, the V gene TRBV6-5; 9 positions match TRBD1. The ends lost 5 bases at V and 2 bases at J; junction bases unmatched: 6. The CDR3 runs to 15 residues. Looked up from germline, CDR1 is MNHEY and CDR2 is SVGAGI. The CDR3 DNA reads TGTGCCAGCAGTCAGGACAGGGGTTGGAACTATGGCTACACCTTC. Residues: CASSQDRGWNYGYTF.

The V and J genes are TRBV7-6 and TRBJ1-4; 7 nucleotides match TRBD1. CDR3 size: 14 residues. J lost 3 bases, V lost 5 bases, and 3 bases had no gene match. Germline V lookup: CDR1 SGHVS, CDR2 FNYEAQ. The CDR3 spells CASSQGESNEKLFF. The CDR3 DNA reads TGTGCCAGCAGCCAGGGGGAGTCTAATGAAAAACTGTTTTTT.

The V call is TRBV7-9, the J call TRBJ2-7; a weak D match, TRBD1 (6 bases). CDR1 is SEHNR, CDR2 FQNEAQ, per germline (reference sequence). There are 12 residues in the CDR3. Trimming took 4 bases from V and 6 from J, leaving 10 bases between them. CDR3 protein: CASSSTQGEQYF. CDR3 sequence (DNA): TGTGCCAGCAGCTCGACACAGGGCGAGCAGTACTTC.

V is TRBV30 and J is TRBJ1-4, with TRBD1 as a possible D gene (6 bases). The CDR3 covers 15 residues. Trimming left V 0 bases short and J 2 bases short, with 10 bases between. From germline, CDR1 is GTSNPN and CDR2 SVGIG (reference sequence). CDR3 nucleotide sequence: TGTGCCTGGAGTGTACTGGGGGCGACTAATGAAAAACTGTTTTTT. This sequence encodes CAWSVLGATNEKLFF. The whole variable domain, filled in from reference TRBV30 and TRBJ1-4, reads SQTIHQWPATLVQPVGSPLSLECTVEGTSNPNLYWYRQAAGRGLQLLFYSVGIGQISSEVPQNLSASRPQDRQFILSSKKLLLSDSGFYLCAWSVLGATNEKLFFGSGTQLSVL.

The chain links TRBV2 to TRBJ1-5, with D possibly matching TRBD1 (5 bases). Germline lookup yields CDR1 SNHLY and CDR2 FYNNEI. The CDR3 sequence is 15 residues long. V was clipped by 8 bases and J by 0 bases, with 14 bases between them. This CDR3 is CASGGRIYSNQPQHF. For the CDR3, the DNA is TGTGCCAGCGGGGGGAGGATTTATAGCAATCAGCCCCAGCATTTT.

The chain has TRBV5-1 and TRBJ2-7; 12 positions agree with TRBD2. After removal of 0 bases from V and 7 bases from J, the junction contained 11 bases not matched to a gene. The CDR3 spans 17 residues. Per the germline V gene, CDR1 is SGHRS and CDR2 is YFSETQ. The CDR3 reads CASSLALAGGPAREQYF. The CDR3, as DNA: TGCGCCAGCAGCTTGGCTCTAGCGGGAGGGCCAGCTCGAGAGCAGTACTTC.

Only one count was recorded for this clone. V is TRBV12-3 or TRBV12-4 and J is TRBJ1-2, with TRBD1 as a possible D gene (5 bases). The ends were cut back, 6 bases at V and 8 bases at J, with 16 bases in the middle. The CDR3 has 13 amino acids. The chain's CDR3 is CASSPGPLSGYTF. In DNA, the CDR3 is TGTGCCAGCAGCCCGGGGCCATTATCCGGCTACACCTTC.

V gene TRBV2 combines with J gene TRBJ2-7, with 12 bases that match TRBD1. This CDR3 contains 14 residues. Trimming at V came to 4 bases and at J to 4 bases, leaving 2 bases not matched to a gene. CDR1 SNHLY and CDR2 FYNNEI come from the germline V gene. The CDR3 is CASSVGQGAYEQYF. CDR3 DNA sequence: TGTGCCAGCAGTGTGGGACAGGGGGCTTACGAGCAGTACTTC.

The chain employs TRBV2 and TRBJ2-1; 7 bases agree with TRBD2. There are 14 residues in the CDR3. Looked up from germline, CDR1 is SNHLY and CDR2 is FYNNEI. V dropped 7 bases and J dropped 10; count of bases not matched to a gene: 13. The CDR3 DNA reads TGTGCCAGCAATCGGGGGGAGCCCCCTACGGAGCAGTTCTTC. It yields the protein CASNRGEPPTEQFF.

This clone was detected once. The chain combines TRBV5-6 with TRBJ2-1; 9 bases fit TRBD1. CDR1 and CDR2 (germline): SGHDT, YYEEEE. The CDR3 is made up of 15 amino acids. V lost 4 bases to trimming and J lost 6 bases; unmatched junction nucleotides: 8. CDR3 in amino acids: CASSPGTGIFNEQFF. DNA of the CDR3: TGTGCCAGCAGCCCCGGGACAGGGATCTTCAATGAGCAGTTCTTC.

The chain combines TRBV12-3 or TRBV12-4 with TRBJ2-7; D gene ambiguous. With 6 bases removed from V and 3 bases from J, the gap between germline ends came to 6 bases. CDR3 length equals 11 residues. The CDR3 region is CASRLYYEQYF. In nucleotides, the CDR3 is TGTGCCAGCAGGTTATACTACGAGCAGTACTTC.

The chain employs TRBV24-1 and TRBJ2-5, with D possibly matching TRBD1 (6 bases). The CDR3 has 13 residues. Trimming pared 4 bases from V and 4 bases from J, leaving 9 bases between. CDR1 and CDR2 (germline): KGHDR, SFDVKD. This CDR3 reads CATSEPGVETQYF. DNA for the CDR3: TGTGCCACCAGTGAACCAGGGGTAGAGACCCAGTACTTC.

The rearrangement links TRBV5-4 to TRBJ2-3; TRBD2 aligns across 15 bases. Losses at the gene ends were 4 bases for V and 6 bases for J; bases not matched to a gene: 12. Germline CDR1 and CDR2: SGHNT and YYREEE (reference sequence). The CDR3 is made up of 18 amino acids. CDR3 coding DNA: TGTGCCAGCAGCCTGCTGTCGGGACTAGCGGGAGGAACGGATACGCAGTATTTT. As protein: CASSLLSGLAGGTDTQYF.

The gene calls are TRBV5-6 and TRBJ1-1; 9 positions agree with TRBD1. Germline-derived CDR1 and CDR2 are SGHDT and YYEEEE. This CDR3 is built from 14 residues. V lost 2 bases to trimming and J lost 4 bases; unmatched junction nucleotides: 3. This CDR3 is CASSFGQGITEAFF. In DNA, the CDR3 is TGTGCCAGCAGCTTCGGACAGGGGATCACTGAAGCTTTCTTT. Based on the CDR3 plus reference TRBV5-6 and TRBJ1-1, the full variable domain is DAGVTQSPTHLIKTRGQQVTLRCSPKSGHDTVSWYQQALGQGPQFIFQYYEEEERQRGNFPDRFSGHQFPNYSSELNVNALLLGDSALYLCASSFGQGITEAFFGQGTRLTVV.

The chain combines TRBV27 with TRBJ2-1, with D perhaps matching TRBD2 (7 bases). This CDR3 comprises 15 residues. Germline loops: CDR1 MNHEY, CDR2 SMNVEV (reference sequence). V lost 8 bases to trimming and J lost 3 bases, with 17 bases between them. This CDR3 is CASHGGGGNYNEQFF. CDR3 sequence (DNA): TGTGCCAGCCATGGGGGAGGGGGTAACTACAATGAGCAGTTCTTC.

This chain uses TRBV18 with TRBJ1-3, with D unclear. The CDR3 contains 18 residues. CDR1 KGHSH and CDR2 LQKENI come from the germline V gene. Trimming cost V 3 bases and J 0 bases, with 18 bases left between them. The CDR3 protein is CASSPVTGGTPSGNTIYF. CDR3 DNA sequence: TGTGCCAGCTCACCGGTTACTGGAGGCACCCCCTCTGGAAACACCATATATTTT.

The chain links TRBV30 to TRBJ1-3; D possibly corresponds to TRBD1 (5 bases). V shed 3 bases and J shed 4 bases, with 10 bases lying between them. The germline V gene has CDR1 GTSNPN and CDR2 SVGIG (reference sequence). This CDR3 has 13 residues. The CDR3 protein is CAWSGRAGNTIYF. The CDR3 bases are TGTGCCTGGAGCGGCAGGGCCGGAAACACCATATATTTT.

The chain joins TRBV27 to TRBJ1-2; 8 nucleotides line up with TRBD1. Trimming cost V 6 bases and J 1 base; bases outside gene matches: 10. Looked up from germline, CDR1 is MNHEY and CDR2 is SMNVEV (reference sequence). This CDR3 is built from 16 residues. The CDR3 loop reads CASSPTGAHFNYGYTF. The CDR3 nucleotides are TGTGCCAGCAGCCCGACAGGGGCCCATTTTAACTATGGCTACACCTTC.

The chain links TRBV6-5 to TRBJ2-7, with D hard to call. The CDR3 length is 14 residues. The germline CDR1 and CDR2 sequences are MNHEY and SVGAGI. V was shortened by 5 bases and J by 6 bases, with 17 bases between the two germline ends. The CDR3 region is CASSPPRAPSEQYF. In DNA, the CDR3 is TGTGCCAGCAGTCCCCCCCGGGCCCCCTCCGAGCAGTACTTC.

The chain uses TRBV5-8 and TRBJ2-1, with D unclear. CDR1 is SGHTS, CDR2 YDEGEE, per germline. The V end was cut by 4 bases, the J end by 7 bases, with 12 bases between. The CDR3 is 13 amino acids. This chain's CDR3 is CASSPLTRNEQFF. In DNA form, the CDR3 reads TGTGCCAGCAGCCCCCTTACGAGGAATGAGCAGTTCTTC.